This T cell receptor (beta chain) was identified in a study of CD8 T cells in Susac syndrome. cDNA came from about 0.5 to 1 ug RNA primed by random hexamers. The method of amplification for TCR beta CDR3 was immunoSEQ multiplex PCR, covering 54 Vbeta and 13 Jbeta. TCRdb redid the calling of the immunoSEQ multiplex PCR reads with MiXCR, one entry per CDR3 protein. There are roughly 120,000 distinct CDR3 sequences in the sample; approximately 96% occur only once, and just over 0.095% lies in the top ten. CDR3 length: 14 amino acids. The ends were cut back, 2 bases at V and 8 bases at J, with 13 bases in the middle. CDR1 is KGHSH, CDR2 LQKENI, per germline. In regard to this clonotype: What it binds is not known.

Study-wide results and caveats: The study conceded that its TCR sequencing and HLA analysis involved relatively few individuals.

CD8+ and CD4+ T cells taken from blood had their TCR beta sequenced. In contrast to the negatively isolated CD8+ and CD4+ T cells, TEMRA cells were FACS-enriched. The source is a human donor in good health. The sequencing sample was made of CD4+ T cells from PBMCs. V and J are TRBV18 and TRBJ2-1, with TRBD1 as a possible D gene (5 bases). The CDR3 coding sequence is TGTGCCAGCTCACCAAAAGGGGCCTTCGATGAGCAGTTCTTC. Its translation: CASSPKGAFDEQFF.